Given below is one TCR beta chain in context. Noted treatment: randomized to nivolumab then ipilimumab (arm A) or the reverse (arm B). No patient had prior DNA-damaging chemotherapy. PBMC sorting kept live CD3+CD8+ cells without CD19 or CD56. Using immunoSEQ multiplex PCR, the repertoire was profiled, and TCRdb retains in-frame clones only, with some absent. The table includes some 20,000 clones, about 80% detected once. This record comes from a study of sequential checkpoint blockade in melanoma. As for the study in general: After both sequences, patients received maintenance nivolumab.

The CDR3 runs 13 residues. Germline CDR1 reads MDHEN; CDR2 reads SYDVKM. V was trimmed by 2 bases and J by 2 bases, leaving 7 bases between them. The sample here was CD8+ T cells sorted from blood (inferred from file names), taken from a patient given nivolumab and ipilimumab in sequence. The genes are TRBV28 and TRBJ2-7, with D maybe TRBD2 (6 bases). The receptor's source is a human donor with melanoma. The CDR3 reads CASSLGTPYEQYF. CDR3 coding DNA: TGTGCCAGCAGTTTAGGGACTCCCTACGAGCAGTACTTC.